This T cell receptor beta chain is drawn from a study of blood T cell repertoires in COVID-19. Germline trimming cut 4 bases from V and 1 base from J; bases unmatched to any gene: 5. This CDR3 has 16 residues. The V gene's germline CDR1 is MNHEY and CDR2 SMNVEV (reference sequence). Per the original methods: Estimation of nucleated cell counts relied on the amplification of reference gene primers. The method was immunoSEQ multiplex PCR; TCRdb's version includes in-frame clones alone and lacks a portion of them. V, J and clone size derive from that table, while D and trimming were established from the DNA sequence. In the table there are 85,000 to 90,000 clones, 65% to 80% of which are singletons.

V is TRBV27 and J is TRBJ2-1, with TRBD2 matching over 9 bases. The TCR comes from a man in his 70s with acute or convalescent COVID-19. Sequences were obtained from peripheral blood. Written as DNA, the CDR3 is TGTGCCAGCAGTTCCCAGCGGGGGGCGTCCTACAATGAGCAGTTCTTC. Amino acid sequence: CASSSQRGASYNEQFF.